Sequencing of this T cell receptor (beta chain) was carried out in a study of blood T cell repertoires in COVID-19. The assay was immunoSEQ multiplex PCR, and TCRdb's table has in-frame clones only and misses some. The data contain roughly 190,000 clones, 65% to 85% of them singletons. The V and J ends lost 0 bases and 4 bases respectively, with 12 bases between them. The CDR3 runs to 16 residues. The germline gives CDR1 LGHNA, CDR2 YNFKEQ. Study members were between roughly 18 and 89 years old and lived in approximately 25 US regions. It was within 2 weeks before study entry that exposed participants met a COVID-19 case.

Sequencing was done on a sample of PBMCs or T cells enriched from blood (not recorded which). V usage is TRBV4-2 and J usage is TRBJ2-2, with D tentatively TRBD2 (6 bases). This TCR derives from a woman aged 25 to 39 who had been exposed to COVID-19. The DNA of the CDR3 is TGTGCCAGCAGCCAAGATACTCCGCGGGGCACCGGGGAGCTGTTTTTT. It encodes CASSQDTPRGTGELFF.